This TCR beta chain is from a study of a mutant IDH1 vaccine in newly diagnosed glioma (dated by TCRdb to the early 2020s). About the study as a whole: The roughly 33 treated patients were about 60% male and roughly 40% female, with a mean age of about 38 years. Before enrollment, patients had received standard therapy of radiotherapy alone, temozolomide alone, or radiochemotherapy with temozolomide; most received the combination. Peripheral blood was drawn at six visits: V03 (baseline), V05, V07, V10, V12 and V13. Longitudinal TCRB deep sequencing was done for 25 treated patients, wherever samples were available for exploratory analyses.

The receptor library was made with the immunoSEQ multiplex PCR assay. Rearranged TCR beta chain sequences were amplified using the hsTCRB Kit according to the manufacturer's protocol. TCRB libraries were sequenced on an Illumina MiSeq. The study's own analysis went as follows. The proprietary platform of the kit vendor was used for demultiplexing, trimming and gene mapping. In its TCRdb copy, this immuneACCESS table keeps in-frame sequences only and misses some clones. Where compared with another copy, unresolved V genes explain less than half of these, and the others have no known cause. Clone size and V and J calls were adopted from that table, with D and trimming inferred from the DNA. This sample lists about 15,000 clones; roughly nine tenths were detected once. The ten largest clonotypes hold roughly 10% of the sample. Remarks on this clone: It has no known antigen specificity. Per-nucleotide qualities are absent, and no much larger clonotype sits a single base away.

The germline V gene encodes CDR1 SGHRS and CDR2 YFSETQ. Trimmed from V: 4 bases; trimmed from J: 2 bases; junction bases lacking a gene match: 8. The CDR3 spans 16 residues, from the cysteine through the phenylalanine. The read is trimmed to its CDR3 DNA, 48 bases read in frame from base 1. General study outcomes and caveats: No apparent relationship was observed between pseudoprogression and alterations in the top peripheral T cell clonotypes detected by TCRB sequencing. It was noted by the authors that analyses of patient blood samples could not be reproduced owing to sample limitations. Selection of PBMC samples for TCRB deep sequencing was based on availability. Immune responses induced by the vaccine were seen in roughly 92% of patients across multiple MHC alleles.

The time point tag for this specimen amounts to: baseline, week 1 (first vaccination visit). The sample's treatment or condition, from its label and the paper: pre-vaccination baseline after standard-of-care therapy. Donors had newly diagnosed WHO grade 3 or 4 IDH1-mutant astrocytomas with loss of nuclear ATRX. The samples were drawn from NOA16, a multicentre, single-arm, open-label phase I trial in Germany that tested a mutant IDH1 peptide vaccine in humans for the first time. Visit V03 blood draws served as the baseline sample for immunogenicity testing. The DNeasy Blood and Tissue Kit was used to extract genomic DNA from EDTA blood for TCRB sequencing.

This receptor was taken from a woman aged 40 to 50 with glioma. Some clones in this sample may be carry-over from other donors' samples. The sequence links TRBV5-1 to TRBJ2-7, with 11 junctional bases fitting TRBD2. The sample consisted of PBMCs, taken from a glioma patient treated with radiotherapy, temozolomide or both. The encoded CDR3 is CASSPTGTSGAYEQYF. The DNA reads as follows: TGCGCCAGCAGCCCGACCGGGACTAGCGGTGCCTACGAGCAGTACTTC.